Described below is a single T cell receptor (beta chain) sequence and its context. This record comes from a study of blood T cell repertoires in COVID-19. V gave up 0 bases and J gave up 8 bases; unmatched junction bases: 5. This CDR3 comprises 16 residues. The germline CDR1 and CDR2 sequences are LGHNA and YSLEER. Assay: immunoSEQ multiplex PCR; the TCRdb copy retains only in-frame clones and omits some. This table holds around 170,000 clones, 70% to 90% found once. The sample consisted of peripheral blood. The rearrangement joins TRBV4-3 to TRBJ1-6, with TRBD1 matching 9 bases. This clonotype was obtained from a man between 45 and 60 years old with active or convalescent COVID-19. This chain's CDR3 is CASSQEGTGGYSPLHF. As DNA, the CDR3 is TGCGCCAGCAGCCAAGAGGGAACAGGGGGCTATTCACCCCTCCACTTT.